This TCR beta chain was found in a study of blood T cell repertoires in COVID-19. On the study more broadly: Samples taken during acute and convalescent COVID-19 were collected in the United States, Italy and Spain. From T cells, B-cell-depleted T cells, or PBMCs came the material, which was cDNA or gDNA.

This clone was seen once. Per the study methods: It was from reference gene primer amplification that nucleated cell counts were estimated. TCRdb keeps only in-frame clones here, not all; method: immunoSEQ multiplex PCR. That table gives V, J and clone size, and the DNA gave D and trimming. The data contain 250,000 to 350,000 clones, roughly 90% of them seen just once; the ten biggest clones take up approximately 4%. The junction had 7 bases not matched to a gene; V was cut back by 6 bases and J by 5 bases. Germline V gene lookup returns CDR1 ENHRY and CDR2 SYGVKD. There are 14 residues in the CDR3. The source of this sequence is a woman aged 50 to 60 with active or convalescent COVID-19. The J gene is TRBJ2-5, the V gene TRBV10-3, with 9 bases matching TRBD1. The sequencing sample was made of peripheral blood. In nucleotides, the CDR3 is TGTGCCATCAGCGCACAGGGGGCGATGGAGACCCAGTACTTC. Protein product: CAISAQGAMETQYF.